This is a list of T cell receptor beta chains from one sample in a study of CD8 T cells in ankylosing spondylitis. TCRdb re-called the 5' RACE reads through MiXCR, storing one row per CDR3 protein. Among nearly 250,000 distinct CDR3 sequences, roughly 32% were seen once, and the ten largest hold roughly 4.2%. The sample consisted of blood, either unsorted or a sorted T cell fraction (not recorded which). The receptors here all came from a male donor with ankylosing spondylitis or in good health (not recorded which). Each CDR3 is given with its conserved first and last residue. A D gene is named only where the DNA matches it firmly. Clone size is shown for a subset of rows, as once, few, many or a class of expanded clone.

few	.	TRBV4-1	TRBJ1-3	TGCGCCAGCAGCCAACCTCGGACAGCTGGAAACACCATATATTTT	CASSQPRTAGNTIYF
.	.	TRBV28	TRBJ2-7	TGTGCCAGCAGTTTCGGCGAGCAGTACTTC	CASSFGEQYF
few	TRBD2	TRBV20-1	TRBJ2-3	TGCAGTGCCACCCGGACTAGCGGGGGTAGCACAGATACGCAGTATTTT	CSATRTSGGSTDTQYF
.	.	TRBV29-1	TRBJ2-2	TGCAGCGTCTGGGCACTTTGGCCCCCCGGGGAGCTGTTTTTT	CSVWALWPPGELFF
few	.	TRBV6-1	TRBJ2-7	TGTGCCAGCAGTCCCCGGGGTCCGGACGAGCAGTACTTC	CASSPRGPDEQYF
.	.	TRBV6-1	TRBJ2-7	TGTGCCAGCACCCCACCGGGACGTCCCTACGAGCAGTACTTC	CASTPPGRPYEQYF
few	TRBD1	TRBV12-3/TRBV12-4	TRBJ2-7	TGTGCCAGCAGTCCATTTGGGGACAGCCCCTACGAGCAGTACTTC	CASSPFGDSPYEQYF
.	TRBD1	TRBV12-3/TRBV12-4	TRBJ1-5	TGTGCCAGCAGTCGTACCGGGACAGATGTTCCTCGGCCCCAGCATTTT	CASSRTGTDVPRPQHF
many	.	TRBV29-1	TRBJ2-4	TGCAGCGTTGAGCAAGGGTCCATGAAAAACATTCAGTACTTC	CSVEQGSMKNIQYF
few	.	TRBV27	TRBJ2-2	TGTGCCAGCAGTTTATTAGGGGCAGGGTACACCGGGGAGCTGTTTTTT	CASSLLGAGYTGELFF
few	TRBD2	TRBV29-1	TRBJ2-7	TGCAGCGCCCGGGGTGGGCTAGCGGGGGAGTACGAGCAGTACTTC	CSARGGLAGEYEQYF
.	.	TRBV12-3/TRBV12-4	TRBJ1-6	TGTGCCAGCAGTCTCATCGTGGGGACTAATTCACCCCTCCACTTT	CASSLIVGTNSPLHF
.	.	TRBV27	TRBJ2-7	TGTGCCAGCAAAAGCTACGAGCAGTACTTC	CASKSYEQYF
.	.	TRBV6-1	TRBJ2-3	TGTGCCAGCACCCCGGCGGCGGGCAGCAGCACAGATACGCAGTATTTT	CASTPAAGSSTDTQYF
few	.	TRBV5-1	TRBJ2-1	TGCGCCAGCAGCTTGGAGTTAGAGGGCCATGAGCAGTTCTTC	CASSLELEGHEQFF
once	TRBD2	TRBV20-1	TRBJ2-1	TGCAGTGCCCTAGAGGTGCGGGGGGCTTGGAATGAGCAGTTCTTC	CSALEVRGAWNEQFF
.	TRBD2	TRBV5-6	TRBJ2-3	TGTGCCAGCAGCTTCCTAGCGGGGTCAGATACGCAGTATTTT	CASSFLAGSDTQYF
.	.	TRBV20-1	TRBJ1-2	TGCAGTGCTAACCAGGGTAACTATGGCTACACCTTC	CSANQGNYGYTF
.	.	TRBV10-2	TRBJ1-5	TGCGCCAGTAGCGGGCCGGGGCTGGGTCAGCCCCAGCATTTT	CASSGPGLGQPQHF
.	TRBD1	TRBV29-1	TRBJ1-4	TGCAGCGCCGGACAGGGGGTTGGTAATGAAAAACTGTTTTTT	CSAGQGVGNEKLFF
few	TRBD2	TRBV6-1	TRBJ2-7	TGTGCCAGCAGGAACTCCGGACCTAGCGGGGGTAATAGCGAGCAGTACTTC	CASRNSGPSGGNSEQYF
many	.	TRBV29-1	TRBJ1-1	TGCAGCTTCAGCCGGGGTGCTTCGGAAGCTTTCTTT	CSFSRGASEAFF
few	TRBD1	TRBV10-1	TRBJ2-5	TGCGCCAGCAGGACCCGGGACAGTGGACAAGAGACCCAGTACTTC	CASRTRDSGQETQYF
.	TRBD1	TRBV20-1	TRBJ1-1	TGCAGTGCTATCGAGCAGGGGGGGATGAGAACTGAAGCTTTCTTT	CSAIEQGGMRTEAFF
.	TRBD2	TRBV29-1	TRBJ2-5	TGCAGCGTTGAGTTGGATAACCAGCGGGGGGGCTGGGAGACCCAGTACTTC	CSVELDNQRGGWETQYF
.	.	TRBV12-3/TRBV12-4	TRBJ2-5	TGTGCCAGCAGTTTAGGGATGGAAGAGACCCAGTACTTC	CASSLGMEETQYF
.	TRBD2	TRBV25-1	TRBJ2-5	TGTGCCAGCAGGAGGACTAGCGGGGGGGTCGAGACCCAGTACTTC	CASRRTSGGVETQYF
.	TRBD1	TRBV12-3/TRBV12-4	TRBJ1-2	TGTGCCAGCAGTTTAGAAGGACAGGGAGGGAAAACCTTC	CASSLEGQGGKTF
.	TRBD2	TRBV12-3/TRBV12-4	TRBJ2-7	TGTGCCACCGATAGCGGGGAACACGAGCAGTACTTC	CATDSGEHEQYF
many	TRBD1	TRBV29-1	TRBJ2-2	TGCAGCGGGACAGGGTACGGGGAGCTGTTTTTT	CSGTGYGELFF
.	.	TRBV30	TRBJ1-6	TGTGCCTGGAGTTTCCATTCACCCCTCCACTTT	CAWSFHSPLHF
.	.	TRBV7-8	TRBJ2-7	TGTGCCAGCAGCTTAGCGTTTGTCGGCCCGCGGTCCCGTGCGCAGTACTTC	CASSLAFVGPRSRAQYF
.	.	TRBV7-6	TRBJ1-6	TGTGCCAGCAGCTTAGTCCCGGAGGGTAATTCACCCCTCCACTTT	CASSLVPEGNSPLHF
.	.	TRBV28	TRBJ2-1	TGTGCCAGCAGTCCCCCTGACTACAATGAGCAGTTCTTC	CASSPPDYNEQFF
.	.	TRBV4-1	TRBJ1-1	TGCGCCAGCAGCCAAGAAGGCAGCGGGTCGGCTGAAGCTTTCTTT	CASSQEGSGSAEAFF
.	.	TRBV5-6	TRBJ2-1	TGTGCCAGCAGCTTGGTACGTACGGGGACTGAGCAGTTCTTC	CASSLVRTGTEQFF
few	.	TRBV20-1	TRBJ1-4	TGCAGTGCTCTTTCCGGGAACTCAGAAAAACTGTTTTTT	CSALSGNSEKLFF
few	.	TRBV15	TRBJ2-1	TGTGCCACCAGCAGAGACATGAGCTCCTACAATGAGCAGTTCTTC	CATSRDMSSYNEQFF
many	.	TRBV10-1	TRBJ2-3	TGCGCCAGCAGTGCGAGCCGGGGCCAGGATACGCAGTATTTT	CASSASRGQDTQYF